What follows is one T cell receptor beta chain and its context. Its antigen remains unknown. Naivety among CD8 cells was defined by CD45RO negativity and positive CCR7 selection, thereby excluding terminally differentiated effector memory CD45RA+ cells. Deep was the level used in running the assay. Libraries were prepared by immunoSEQ multiplex PCR; TCRdb keeps only in-frame clonotypes and omits some of them. The table lists about 600,000 clones, 95% to 98% of them singletons. V was shortened by 4 bases and J by 7 bases, with 10 bases between the two germline ends. Looked up from germline, CDR1 is MGHRA and CDR2 is YSYEKL. This CDR3 comprises 13 residues. This specimen comes from a study of shared clonotypes between healthy human individuals. Study-wide results and caveats: A handful of donors shared around 5.1% of their naive CD4 clonotypes. Depth was large, yet rarefaction showed that sorted-subset sequencing was incomplete. It was the non-shared clonotypes that had lower generation probabilities than clonotypes shared by all four donors.

The V gene is TRBV4-1, the J gene TRBJ2-2; the D is unclear. This sequence originates from a man aged 30 to 39 in good health. The specimen was naive CD8+ T cells sorted from blood. The CDR3 bases are TGCGCCAGCAGCCCCCCAGATCACGGGGAGCTGTTTTTT. Amino acids: CASSPPDHGELFF.